The subject of this entry is one T cell receptor beta chain. Trimming shortened V by 5 bases and J by 4 bases, and 21 bases separated the two germline ends. Germline values: CDR1 SGDLS, CDR2 YYNGEE. This CDR3 is 17 amino acids long. The entry originates in a study of Ad26.COV2.S vaccination and SARS-CoV-2 variants. Treatment defined: over 15 received Ad26.COV2.S at low or high dose, single or two shots; 5 received placebo; per-sample allocation not given. Specimens were obtained on day 63 following the first vaccine or placebo injection. The repertoire was sequenced with immunoSEQ multiplex PCR; TCRdb's copy has only in-frame clones and lacks some. The sample holds a few hundred thousand clones, around 89% seen once.

The chain has TRBV9 and TRBJ2-2; D may correspond to TRBD1 or TRBD2 (5 bases each). This material consisted of peripheral blood, taken in a trial of Ad26.COV2.S vaccine versus placebo. The receptor was isolated from a person aged 18-60 years who received the Ad26.COV2.S COVID-19 vaccine or a placebo. The CDR3 coding sequence is TGTGCCAGCAGTGAAGGGGCGGACTCGCGGGTCACCGGGGAGCTGTTTTTT. Translation: CASSEGADSRVTGELFF. Based on the CDR3 plus reference TRBV9 and TRBJ2-2, the full variable domain is DSGVTQTPKHLITATGQRVTLRCSPRSGDLSVYWYQQSLDQGLQFLIQYYNGEERAKGNILERFSAQQFPDLHSELNLSSLELGDSALYFCASSEGADSRVTGELFFGEGSRLTVL.